What follows describes a single T cell receptor (beta chain). Its antigen is currently not known. Germline is not matched at one junction end, which may reflect a read error. For repertoire sequencing, TCR beta CDR3 regions were amplified from RNA transcripts. The first round of RT-PCR was done with HTBI primers and the Qiagen OneStep RT-PCR kit, and was followed by a second round of multiplex PCR, then size selection and purification. Sequencing of the libraries was carried out on an Illumina HiSeq2000 in paired-end mode with 100 bp reads. Per the source publication's procedure: SOAPnuke was used to process the reads, removing any read that contained adapters or uncalled bases, had a mean Phred below 15, or lacked an exact match to the constant primer or identifier. COPE v1.2.5 was used to merge the high-quality paired reads. Clonotypes were defined as unique nucleotide sequences and were aligned to IMGT TRB V, D and J references using MiTCR v1.1. Analysis was restricted to V-J combinations with a frequency above 0.0001, which covered about 99% of repertoires. For each V-J combination, a TCR clonal expansion and chaos score was defined as F50 clonal expansion divided by the chaos observed in the TCRdist matrix. Welch's t-statistics and random forest were used to reduce features to 13 V-J combinations, which were fed into a naive Bayes classifier. Thyroid-blood repertoire similarity was quantified with the Morisita-Horn index. Using fastp trimming at Q25 and MiXCR clonotype assembly, TCRdb reanalyzed the public sequencing data and kept in-frame beta chains. Merged by CDR3 protein, the rows form single entries marked with the most common genes and DNA. TCRdb's processing, not the study's, gives the V and J calls here. Present in this sample are roughly 700,000 distinct CDR3 sequences, 40% of which were seen just once. The top ten clones comprise roughly 45% of the sample.

From the cysteine through the phenylalanine, the CDR3 covers 15 amino acids. Only CDR3 DNA remains: 45 bases, in frame from the first base. From a lookup of the germline V gene, CDR1 and CDR2 are ENHRY and SYGVKD. The data were taken from a study of Graves' ophthalmopathy and Graves' hyperthyroidism (dated by TCRdb to the late 2010s). Regarding the research as a whole: Peripheral blood was collected before any treatment was given, at the time of initial diagnosis. To explore V-J signatures distinguishing ophthalmopathy from hyperthyroidism, a discovery set of around 97 patients (43 ophthalmopathy, roughly 55 stable hyperthyroidism) was enrolled. In total, some 130 blood samples were TCR-sequenced: fewer than 50 ophthalmopathy, around 75 hyperthyroidism and approximately 17 hyperthyroidism-to-ophthalmopathy patients. Following sampling, methimazole starting at 30 mg daily was administered to hyperthyroidism patients, and high-dose intravenous methylprednisolone was administered to ophthalmopathy patients. An independent validation cohort was composed of some 19 hyperthyroidism patients and approximately 15 patients who later progressed from hyperthyroidism to ophthalmopathy. The study used TCR beta repertoire signatures to distinguish Graves' ophthalmopathy from Graves' hyperthyroidism and to predict progression to ophthalmopathy. In five or six hyperthyroidism patients, the T-cell repertoires found in thyroid tissue were compared with those found in blood.

Findings and caveats that apply to the study as a whole: In validation, the model predicted ophthalmopathy progression with 70.59% sensitivity and roughly 78% specificity; eleven to twelve predicted patients were CT-confirmed with GO in a median of around 6.5 months. In cross-validation, the 13-signature model distinguished ophthalmopathy from stable hyperthyroidism with around 86% sensitivity and about 81% specificity, while in the test set the corresponding values were roughly 80% and 75%. Sample size was not predetermined statistically, and investigators were not blinded to group allocation. Most of the expanded thyroid clonotypes with a frequency above 0.001 were also detected in blood, and it was suggested that the thyroid immune response may be reflected by blood repertoires.

The ophthalmopathy patients had moderately to severely active disease, with a Clinical Activity Score of 3 or higher, a NOSPECS grade of 4 or higher, and a disease duration of less than 3 months. Patients were excluded if they had other autoimmune diseases, uncontrolled infections, pregnancy or lactation. Diagnosis was based on clinical symptoms, serum thyroxine, TRAb, thyroid ultrasound and orbital computed tomography. PBMCs were isolated from 10 ml of fresh peripheral blood by Ficoll-Paque density gradient centrifugation. Trizol reagent was used to extract the total RNA, and its quality was then checked on an Agilent 2100 Bioanalyzer.

This sequence uses TRBV10-3 and TRBJ1-5, with an unclear D gene assignment. The clonotype was recovered from an adult man with Graves' ophthalmopathy. Specimen: peripheral blood. The CDR3 region reads CASSESTDSNQPQHF. The nucleotide sequence reads as follows: TGTGCCAGCAGTGAATCCACAGATAGCAATCAGCCCCAGCATTTT.